Included here is one T cell receptor beta chain sequence, with context. Its specificity is not known. The entry originates in a study of CD8 T cells in ankylosing spondylitis. The study's findings and limits: Blood from ankylosing spondylitis patients appeared to carry a characteristic roughly 8-variant TCR beta motif.

V dropped 2 bases and J dropped 5 bases, with 11 bases sitting between them. Germline V lookup: CDR1 SGHRS, CDR2 YFSETQ. The CDR3 length is 14 residues. TCRdb independently ran MiXCR on the 5' RACE reads; one entry per CDR3 protein. The profile shows over 450,000 distinct CDR3 sequences, more than 9.5% of them singletons. Sequences were obtained from blood, either unsorted or a sorted T cell fraction (not recorded which). V and J are TRBV5-1 and TRBJ1-5, with D tentatively TRBD1 (5 bases). The sequence came from a male donor with ankylosing spondylitis. The CDR3 bases are TGCGCCAGCAGCTTCGGGGGGGAGGATCAGCCCCAGCATTTT. The encoded protein is CASSFGGEDQPQHF.